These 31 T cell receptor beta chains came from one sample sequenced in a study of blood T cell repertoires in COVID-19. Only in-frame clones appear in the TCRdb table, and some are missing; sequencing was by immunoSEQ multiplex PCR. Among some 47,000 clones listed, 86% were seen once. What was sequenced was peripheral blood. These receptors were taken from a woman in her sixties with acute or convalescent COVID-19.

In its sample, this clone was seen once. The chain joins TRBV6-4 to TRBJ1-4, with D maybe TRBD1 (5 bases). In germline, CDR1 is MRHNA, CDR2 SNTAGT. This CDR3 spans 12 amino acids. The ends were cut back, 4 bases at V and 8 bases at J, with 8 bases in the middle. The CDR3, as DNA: TGTGCCAGCAGTGCGGGGGAAGAAAAACTGTTTTTT. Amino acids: CASSAGEEKLFF.

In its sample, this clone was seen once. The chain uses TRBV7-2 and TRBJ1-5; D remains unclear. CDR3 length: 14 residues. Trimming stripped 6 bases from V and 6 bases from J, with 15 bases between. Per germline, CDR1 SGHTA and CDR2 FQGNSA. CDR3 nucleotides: TGTGCCAGCAGTACTGGGGTGGGAGGTCAGCCCCAGCATTTT. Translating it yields CASSTGVGGQPQHF.

The CDR3 DNA sequence: TGTGCCAGCAGTTACTCCTCCCTTAGAGGGATCAGCACAGATACGCAGTATTTT. It codes for CASSYSSLRGISTDTQYF. This chain connects TRBV6-2 or TRBV6-3 to TRBJ2-3; possible D gene TRBD2, 5 bases. The CDR3 totals 18 residues. Germline lookup yields CDR1 MNHEY and CDR2 SVGEGT. Trimming cost V 0 bases and J 0 bases, with 16 bases left between them.

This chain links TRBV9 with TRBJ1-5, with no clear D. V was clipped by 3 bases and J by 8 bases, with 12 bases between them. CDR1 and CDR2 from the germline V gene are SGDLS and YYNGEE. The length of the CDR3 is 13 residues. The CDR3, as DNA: TGTGCCAGCAGCGGGGGAGGAAAGGAGCCCCAGCATTTT. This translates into CASSGGGKEPQHF.

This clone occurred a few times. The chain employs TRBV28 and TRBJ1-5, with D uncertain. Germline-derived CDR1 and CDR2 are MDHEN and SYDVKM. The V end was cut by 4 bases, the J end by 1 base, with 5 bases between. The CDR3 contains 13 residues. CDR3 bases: TGTGCCAGCAGTTACGGGAGCAATCAGCCCCAGCATTTT. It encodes CASSYGSNQPQHF.

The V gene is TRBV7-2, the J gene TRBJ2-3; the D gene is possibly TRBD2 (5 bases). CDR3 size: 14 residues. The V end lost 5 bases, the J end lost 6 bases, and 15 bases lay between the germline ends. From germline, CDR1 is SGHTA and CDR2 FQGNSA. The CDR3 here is CASSTRTGPDTQYF. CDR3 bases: TGTGCCAGCAGCACCAGGACTGGCCCGGATACGCAGTATTTT.

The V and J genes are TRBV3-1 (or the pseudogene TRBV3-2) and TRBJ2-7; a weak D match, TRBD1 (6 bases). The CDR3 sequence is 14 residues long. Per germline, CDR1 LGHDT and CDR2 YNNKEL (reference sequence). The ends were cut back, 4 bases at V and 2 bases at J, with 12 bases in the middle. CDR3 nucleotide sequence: TGTGCCAGCAGCCGAGAAGGGGGAACCTACGAGCAGTACTTC. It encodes CASSREGGTYEQYF.

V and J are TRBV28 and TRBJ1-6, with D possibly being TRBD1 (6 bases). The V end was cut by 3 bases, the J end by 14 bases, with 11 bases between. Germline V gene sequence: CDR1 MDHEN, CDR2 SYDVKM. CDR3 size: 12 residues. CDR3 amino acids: CASSFPTGTLHF. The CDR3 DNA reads TGTGCCAGCAGTTTCCCTACAGGGACCCTCCACTTT.

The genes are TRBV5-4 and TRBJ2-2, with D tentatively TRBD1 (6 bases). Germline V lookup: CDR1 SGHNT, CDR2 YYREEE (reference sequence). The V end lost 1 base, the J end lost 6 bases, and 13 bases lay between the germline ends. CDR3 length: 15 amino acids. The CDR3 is CASSLNREWSGELFF. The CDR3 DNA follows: TGTGCCAGCAGCTTGAACAGGGAATGGTCCGGGGAGCTGTTTTTT.

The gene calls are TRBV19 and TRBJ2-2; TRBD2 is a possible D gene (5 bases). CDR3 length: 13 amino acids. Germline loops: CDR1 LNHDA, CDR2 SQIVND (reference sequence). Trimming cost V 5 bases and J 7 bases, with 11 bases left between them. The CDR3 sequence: CASSLRAVGELFF. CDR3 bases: TGTGCCAGTAGTCTGCGGGCGGTCGGGGAGCTGTTTTTT.

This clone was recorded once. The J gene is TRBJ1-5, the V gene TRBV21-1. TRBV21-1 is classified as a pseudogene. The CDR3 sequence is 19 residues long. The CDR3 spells CASSSGRTGHRNSNQPQHF. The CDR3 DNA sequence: TGTGCCAGCAGTTCGGGCAGGACTGGTCATCGTAATAGCAATCAGCCCCAGCATTTT.

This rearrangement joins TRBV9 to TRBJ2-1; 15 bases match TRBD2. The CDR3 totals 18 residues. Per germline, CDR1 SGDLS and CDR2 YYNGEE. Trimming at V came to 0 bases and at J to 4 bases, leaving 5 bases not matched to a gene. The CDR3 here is CASSVGGTSGRSYNEQFF. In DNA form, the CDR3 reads TGTGCCAGCAGCGTAGGAGGGACTAGCGGGAGGTCTTACAATGAGCAGTTCTTC.

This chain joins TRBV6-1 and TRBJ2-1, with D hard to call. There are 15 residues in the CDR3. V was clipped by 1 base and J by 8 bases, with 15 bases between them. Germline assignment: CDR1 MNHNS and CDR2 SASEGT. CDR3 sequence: CASSEVFASSDEQFF. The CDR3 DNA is TGTGCCAGCAGTGAAGTTTTCGCAAGCTCCGATGAGCAGTTCTTC.

The CDR3, as DNA: TGTGCCAGCAGCTTAGGGGGAGGTTGGAACACTGAAGCTTTCTTT. Encoded protein: CASSLGGGWNTEAFF. The gene calls are TRBV11-3 and TRBJ1-1; D gene ambiguous. CDR3 length: 15 residues. The germline V gene has CDR1 SGHNT and CDR2 YENEEA. The V gene lost 1 base and the J gene lost 1 base, with 10 bases spanning the gap.

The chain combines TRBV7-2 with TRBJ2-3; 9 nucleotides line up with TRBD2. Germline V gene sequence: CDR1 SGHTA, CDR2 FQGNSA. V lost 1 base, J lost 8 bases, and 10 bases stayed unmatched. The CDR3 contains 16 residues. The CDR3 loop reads CASSLGRGGPEGTQYF. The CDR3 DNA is TGTGCCAGCAGCTTAGGGCGGGGGGGACCAGAAGGTACGCAGTATTTT.

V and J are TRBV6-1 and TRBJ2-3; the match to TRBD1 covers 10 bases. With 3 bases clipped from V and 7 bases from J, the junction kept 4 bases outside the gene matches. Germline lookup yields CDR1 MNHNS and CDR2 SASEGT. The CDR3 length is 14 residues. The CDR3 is CASSEGQGRYTQYF. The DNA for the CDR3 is TGTGCCAGCAGTGAGGGACAGGGGCGTTATACGCAGTATTTT.

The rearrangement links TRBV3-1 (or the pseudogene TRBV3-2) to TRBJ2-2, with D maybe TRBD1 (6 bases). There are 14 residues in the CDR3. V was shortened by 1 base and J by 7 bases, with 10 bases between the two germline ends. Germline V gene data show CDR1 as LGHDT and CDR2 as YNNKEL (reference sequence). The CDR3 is CASSQGGPNGELFF. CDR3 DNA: TGTGCCAGCAGCCAAGGGGGGCCTAACGGGGAGCTGTTTTTT.

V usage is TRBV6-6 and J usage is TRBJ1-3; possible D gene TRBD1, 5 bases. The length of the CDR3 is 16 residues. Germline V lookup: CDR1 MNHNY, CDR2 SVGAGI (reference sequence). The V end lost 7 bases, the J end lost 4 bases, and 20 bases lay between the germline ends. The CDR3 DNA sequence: TGTGCCAGCACTGCAGCCGGGACTCTCTCCGGAAACACCATATATTTT. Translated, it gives CASTAAGTLSGNTIYF.

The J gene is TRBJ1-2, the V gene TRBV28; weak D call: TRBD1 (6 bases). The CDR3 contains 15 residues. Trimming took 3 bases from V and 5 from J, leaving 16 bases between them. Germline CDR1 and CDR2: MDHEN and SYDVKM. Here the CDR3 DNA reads TGTGCCAGCAGTTTTGGGGGAGGGGGGAAGTATGGCTACACCTTC. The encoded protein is CASSFGGGGKYGYTF.

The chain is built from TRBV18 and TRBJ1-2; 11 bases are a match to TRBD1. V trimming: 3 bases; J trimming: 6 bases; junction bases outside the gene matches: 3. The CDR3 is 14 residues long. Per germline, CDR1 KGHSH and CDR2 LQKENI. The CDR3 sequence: CASSPGTGGDGYTF. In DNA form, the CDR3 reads TGTGCCAGCTCACCCGGGACAGGGGGAGATGGCTACACCTTC.

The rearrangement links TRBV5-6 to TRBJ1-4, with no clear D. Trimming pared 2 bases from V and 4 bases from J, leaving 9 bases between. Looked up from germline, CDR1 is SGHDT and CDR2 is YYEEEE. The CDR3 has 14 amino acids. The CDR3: CASSLQQLNEKLFF. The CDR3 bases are TGTGCCAGCAGCTTACAGCAGCTTAATGAAAAACTGTTTTTT.

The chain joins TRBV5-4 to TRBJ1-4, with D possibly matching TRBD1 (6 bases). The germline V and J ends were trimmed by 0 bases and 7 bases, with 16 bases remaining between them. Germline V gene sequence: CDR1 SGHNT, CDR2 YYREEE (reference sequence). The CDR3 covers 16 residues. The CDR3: CASSLDGAGAFEKLFF. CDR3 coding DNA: TGTGCCAGCAGCTTGGACGGGGCAGGGGCGTTTGAAAAACTGTTTTTT.

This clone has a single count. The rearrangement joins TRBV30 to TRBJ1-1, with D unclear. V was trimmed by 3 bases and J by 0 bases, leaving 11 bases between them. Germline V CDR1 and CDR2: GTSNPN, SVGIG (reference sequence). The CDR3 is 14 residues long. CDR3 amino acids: CAWRLRGLNTEAFF. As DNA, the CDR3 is TGTGCCTGGAGGTTGCGCGGGCTGAACACTGAAGCTTTCTTT.

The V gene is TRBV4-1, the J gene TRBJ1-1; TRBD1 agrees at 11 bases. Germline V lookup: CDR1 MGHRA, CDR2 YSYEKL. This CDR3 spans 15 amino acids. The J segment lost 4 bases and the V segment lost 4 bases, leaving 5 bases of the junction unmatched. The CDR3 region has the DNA TGCGCCAGCAGCCGTTCCGGGACAGGGGGCACTGAAGCTTTCTTT. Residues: CASSRSGTGGTEAFF.

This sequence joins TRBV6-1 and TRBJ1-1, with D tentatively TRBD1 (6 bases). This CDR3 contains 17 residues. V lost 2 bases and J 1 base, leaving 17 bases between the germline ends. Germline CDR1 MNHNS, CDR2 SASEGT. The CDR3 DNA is TGTGCCAGCAGTGAACGGCGGTCAGGGGCTCGGAACACTGAAGCTTTCTTT. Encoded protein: CASSERRSGARNTEAFF.

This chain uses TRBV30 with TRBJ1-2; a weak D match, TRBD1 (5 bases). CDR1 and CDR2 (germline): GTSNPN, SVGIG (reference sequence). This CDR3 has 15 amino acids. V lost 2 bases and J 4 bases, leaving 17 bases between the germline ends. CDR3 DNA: TGTGCCTGGAGTCCCGGGGGGGGTGCCCCCTATGGCTACACCTTC. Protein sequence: CAWSPGGGAPYGYTF.

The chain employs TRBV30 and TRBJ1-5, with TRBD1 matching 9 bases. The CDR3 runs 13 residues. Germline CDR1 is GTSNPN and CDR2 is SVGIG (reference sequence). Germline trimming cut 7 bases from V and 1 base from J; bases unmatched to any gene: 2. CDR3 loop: CALDRGSNQPQHF. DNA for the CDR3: TGTGCCTTGGACAGGGGAAGCAATCAGCCCCAGCATTTT.

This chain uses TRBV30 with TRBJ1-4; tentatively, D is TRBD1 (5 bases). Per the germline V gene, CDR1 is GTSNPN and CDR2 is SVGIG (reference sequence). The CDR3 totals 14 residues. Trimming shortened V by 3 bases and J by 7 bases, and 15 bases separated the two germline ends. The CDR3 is CAWSRGTAREKLFF. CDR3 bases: TGTGCCTGGAGCCGGGGGACCGCTCGTGAAAAACTGTTTTTT.

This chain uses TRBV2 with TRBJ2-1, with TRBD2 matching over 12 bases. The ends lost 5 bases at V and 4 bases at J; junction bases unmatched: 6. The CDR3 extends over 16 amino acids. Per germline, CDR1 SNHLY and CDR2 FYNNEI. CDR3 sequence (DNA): TGTGCCAGCAGTCCGACTAGCGGGAGTGGGTACAATGAGCAGTTCTTC. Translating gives CASSPTSGSGYNEQFF. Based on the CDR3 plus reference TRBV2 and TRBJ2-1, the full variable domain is EPEVTQTPSHQVTQMGQEVILRCVPISNHLYFYWYRQILGQKVEFLVSFYNNEISEKSEIFDDQFSVERPDGSNFTLKIRSTKLEDSAMYFCASSPTSGSGYNEQFFGPGTRLTVL.

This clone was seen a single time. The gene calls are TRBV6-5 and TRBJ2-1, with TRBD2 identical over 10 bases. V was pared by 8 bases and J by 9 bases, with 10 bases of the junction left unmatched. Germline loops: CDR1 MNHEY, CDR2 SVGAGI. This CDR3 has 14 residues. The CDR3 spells CASLAGGRGGEQFF. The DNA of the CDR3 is TGTGCCAGCTTAGCGGGAGGAAGGGGGGGTGAGCAGTTCTTC.

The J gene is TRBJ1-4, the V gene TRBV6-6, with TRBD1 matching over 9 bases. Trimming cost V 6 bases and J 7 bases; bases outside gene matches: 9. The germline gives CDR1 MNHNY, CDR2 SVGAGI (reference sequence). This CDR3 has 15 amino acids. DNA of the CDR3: TGTGCCAGCAGGGCGGCCGGGACAGGGTCTGAAAAACTGTTTTTT. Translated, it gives CASRAAGTGSEKLFF.